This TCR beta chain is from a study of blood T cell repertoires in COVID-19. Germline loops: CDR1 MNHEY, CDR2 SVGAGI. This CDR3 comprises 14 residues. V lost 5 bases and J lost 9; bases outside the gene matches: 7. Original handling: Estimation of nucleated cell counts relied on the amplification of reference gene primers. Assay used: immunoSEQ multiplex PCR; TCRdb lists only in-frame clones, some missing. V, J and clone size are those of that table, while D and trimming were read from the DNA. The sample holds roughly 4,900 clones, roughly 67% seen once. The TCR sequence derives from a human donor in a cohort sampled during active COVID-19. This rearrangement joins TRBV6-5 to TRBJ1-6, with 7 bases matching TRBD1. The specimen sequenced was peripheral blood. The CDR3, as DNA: TGTGCCAGCAGTCGTACAGGGGTGGCTTCACCCCTCCACTTT. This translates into CASSRTGVASPLHF.